This T cell receptor (beta chain) was obtained from a study of shared clonotypes between healthy human individuals. TCRdb's copy holds only in-frame clones and misses some; the assay was immunoSEQ multiplex PCR. The repertoire includes a few million clones, under 95% of them detected once, and around 0.4% sits in the top ten. Sequencing input: naive CD4+ T cells from PBMCs. As to subset: CD45RA+ positively selected. This TCR was recovered from a man younger than 35 in good health. Some clones in this sample may be carry-over from other donors' samples.

The CDR3 DNA sequence: TGTGCCAGTAGTATCCTGGGGGCGCGGAACACTGAAGCTTTCTTT. Amino acid sequence: CASSILGARNTEAFF. The chain joins TRBV19 to TRBJ1-1; D is possibly TRBD1 (6 bases). Germline V CDR1 and CDR2: LNHDA, SQIVND (reference sequence). The CDR3 loop spans 15 amino acids. V was pared by 3 bases and J by 1 base, with 12 bases between.